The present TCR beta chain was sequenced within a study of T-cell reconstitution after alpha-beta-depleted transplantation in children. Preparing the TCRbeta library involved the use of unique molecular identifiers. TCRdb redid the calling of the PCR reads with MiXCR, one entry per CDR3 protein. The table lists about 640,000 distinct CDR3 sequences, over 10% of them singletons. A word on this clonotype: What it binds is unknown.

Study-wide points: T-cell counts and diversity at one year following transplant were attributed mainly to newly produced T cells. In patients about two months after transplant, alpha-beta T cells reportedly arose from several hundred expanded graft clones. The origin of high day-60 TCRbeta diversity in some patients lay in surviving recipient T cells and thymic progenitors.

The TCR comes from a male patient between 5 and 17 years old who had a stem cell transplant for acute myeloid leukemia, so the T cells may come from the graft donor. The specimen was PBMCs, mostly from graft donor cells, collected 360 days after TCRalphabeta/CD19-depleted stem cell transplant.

The CDR3 sequence is CASSLGFVGGKDTQYF. The CDR3 coding sequence is TGTGCCAGCAGCTTAGGTTTCGTTGGCGGGAAAGATACGCAGTATTTT. V and J are TRBV7-2 and TRBJ2-3; D is possibly TRBD2 (6 bases). V was cut by 1 base and J by 5 bases, with 16 bases left in between. Germline V gives CDR1 SGHTA, CDR2 FQGNSA. CDR3 length: 16 amino acids. Based on the CDR3 plus reference TRBV7-2 and TRBJ2-3, the full variable domain is GAGVSQSPSNKVTEKGKDVELRCDPISGHTALYWYRQSLGQGLEFLIYFQGNSAPDKSGLPSDRFSAERTGGSVSTLTIQRTQQEDSAVYLCASSLGFVGGKDTQYFGPGTRLTVL.